This T cell receptor beta chain is from a study of T cell responses to AZD1222 COVID-19 vaccine (dated by TCRdb to the early 2020s). For the study in its entirety: AZD1222 recipients with second doses at about 4 weeks or about 12 weeks were pooled, because spike-specific TCR depth and breadth did not differ between schedules. A total of 230 to 250 trial participants underwent TCR sequencing, of whom approximately 210 received two doses of AZD1222 and about 25 received two doses of the MenACWY control vaccine. Trial participants were enrolled into age subgroups of 18-55, 56-69 and 70-plus years, which contained approximately 150, 28 and 58 TCR-sequenced participants, respectively.

A word on this clone: Its antigen has not been determined. One base away there is no much larger clone; base qualities are not given.

The CDR3 regions of human TCRbeta chains were analyzed by immunosequencing. Turning to the authors' computational methods: TCRs in the repertoires were matched against a reference library of SARS-CoV-2-specific TCRs that had been generated with the MIRA antigen-specificity platform. Breadth was defined as the fraction of unique TCRs that were SARS-CoV-2-associated, and depth was defined as the fraction of total T cells that were SARS-CoV-2-associated. Each spike-specific TCR was assigned to its reactive spike region and to a CD4 or CD8 class using the MIRA data. Log10-transformed breadth and depth values were compared by one-way ANOVA with Sidak's multiple comparisons tests. TCRdb obtained this table from immuneACCESS and retained in-frame rearrangements with V and J assigned. These tables miss some clones; where compared with another copy, unresolved V genes account for less than half of the shortfall, and the remainder is unexplained. D and trimming come from the DNA, and the V and J calls and clone size come from that table. The sample table contains about 110,000 clones; only one count was recorded for around 86% of them. In total, the top ten clones hold roughly 1.1% of the sample.

Paper-wide results and their limitations: Participants were mostly white British, with more females than males. The authors suggested clonal diversity may have been underestimated. Reportedly, close to half of the unique spike-specific TCRs recognized epitopes lying outside the regions that are mutated in the B.1.351 and B.1.1.7 variants. Conclusions about previously exposed vaccinees are limited, since just five or six AZD1222 recipients were seropositive for SARS-CoV-2 at baseline. Spike-specific TCR breadth and depth rose significantly after two AZD1222 doses compared with day 0 and with MenACWY recipients. The 56-69-year group was small, and its depth increase did not reach significance, likely because of low power. No day 14 peak-response samples were available, so repertoires were characterized only after the peak T cell response. The whole spike protein was spanned by vaccine-associated CD4 TCRs, and dominant responses were seen in regions 160-218 and 743-854.

This specimen's time point label, per the study, means: baseline before first vaccination. Vaccinee samples came from UK trials COV001 and COV002, including a single-blind randomized controlled phase 2/3 trial of AZD1222 (ChAdOx1 nCoV-19) in healthy adults. For TCRbeta chain sequencing, PBMC samples from trial participants were taken at day 0 and at day 28 after the second dose. The sample here was peripheral blood, taken on day 0 of AZD1222 vaccination. This TCR was recovered from an adult in good health.

The DNA sequence is given as TGCAGTGCTAGTCGAGAGCGGGAAGAGCAGTTCTTC. It is translated as CSASREREEQFF. Here the chain combines TRBV20-1 and TRBJ2-1, with 7 junctional bases fitting TRBD2. V loses 3 bases at its end and J loses 10 bases; junction bases beyond the gene matches: 6. Including cysteine and phenylalanine, the CDR3 has 12 amino acids. Left in the record is the CDR3 DNA by itself, 36 bases read in frame from the first base. CDR1 is given as DFQATT and CDR2 as SNEGSKA, both from the germline V gene (reference sequence).